One T cell receptor (beta chain) is described in this entry. Its cognate antigen is unknown. This sample was taken from a study of T cells in Graves' hyperthyroidism and ophthalmopathy. Findings and limits, study-wide: In blood, most of the thyroid clonotypes expanded above 0.001 were also present.

Template material for amplifying TCR beta CDR3 regions consisted of RNA transcripts. Using the HTBI primer set, a first-round RT-PCR was run on the TCR CDR3. From the multiplex PCR reads, TCRdb called clonotypes with MiXCR, one entry per CDR3 protein. The sample has approximately 500,000 distinct CDR3 sequences, about half seen once. The CDR3 has 14 amino acids. Germline V gene data show CDR1 as DFQATT and CDR2 as SNEGSKA (reference sequence). Unmatched junction bases numbered 4, after V lost 0 bases and J lost 7 bases. The sequenced sample was peripheral blood or thyroid tissue (not recorded which). The receptor's source is a woman aged 18-29 years with Graves' hyperthyroidism. The chain uses TRBV20-1 and TRBJ2-7; TRBD2 agrees at 12 bases. CDR3 in DNA: TGCAGTGCTAGAGAACCTAGCGGGAGGGGTGAGCAGTACTTC. Translation: CSAREPSGRGEQYF.